This T cell receptor (beta chain) was retrieved from a study of shared clonotypes between healthy human individuals. Study-level information: Sampling drew on donors who were a couple of women and a few men aged 18 to 49.

For this clone: Its antigen is unknown.

Study outcomes and limitations: Blood was the sole source, and tissue repertoires probably differ.

Investigators divided CD4+ cells into CD45RA+ naive and CD45RA-negative memory subsets. The germline V gene encodes CDR1 MDHEN and CDR2 SYDVKM. V lost 6 bases to trimming and J lost 2 bases, with 6 bases between them. This CDR3 has 12 amino acids. Assay used: immunoSEQ multiplex PCR; TCRdb lists only in-frame clones, some missing. The sample has fewer than 400,000 clones, roughly 70% seen once. Sequenced sample: memory CD4+ T cells sorted from blood. Subset here: CD45RA-negative fraction. The rearrangement joins TRBV28 to TRBJ2-3; D unresolved. The source is a man aged 25-45 years in good health. DNA of the CDR3: TGTGCCAGCAGACACATCACAGATACGCAGTATTTT. This translates into CASRHITDTQYF.